The sample holds one count of the clone carrying this T cell receptor beta chain. Antigen specificity is unknown. The junction does not match germline at one end; this may be a read error. This record comes from a study of tumor and adjacent non-tumor tissue in lung cancer. Across the whole study: The cohort had about a dozen adenocarcinoma, a couple of squamous cell and 1 small cell patients.

No cell sorting was done before RNA was extracted from the tissue. Between August and November 2014, newly diagnosed, chemotherapy-naive lung cancer patients underwent thoracic surgery in China. Germline values: CDR1 MGHRA, CDR2 YSYEKL. The CDR3 is made up of 15 amino acids. Whole-study results and caveats: Tumor tissue had significantly higher TCR diversity than normal lung.

TCRbeta libraries were built with three rounds of nested PCR, modified from ARM-PCR. TCRdb itself ran the multiplex PCR reads through MiXCR, one entry per CDR3 protein. The sample includes about 200,000 distinct CDR3 sequences, about 71% of them seen just once. Sample: lung tumor tissue. This chain links TRBV4-1 with TRBJ2-7, with D perhaps matching TRBD2 (5 bases). This sequence originates from a man aged 60 to 69 with non-small cell lung cancer. CDR3 coding DNA: TGTGCCAGCAGTCAAGAGGTACTAGGGAGCCGTGAGCAGTACTTC. It codes for CASSQEVLGSREQYF.